The TCR beta chain described here comes from a study of blood T cell repertoires in COVID-19. Study overall: The United States, Italy and Spain provided the acute and convalescent COVID-19 samples. Sample material is recorded as cDNA or gDNA derived from T cells, B-cell-depleted T cells, or PBMCs.

Only in-frame clones appear in the TCRdb table, and some are missing; sequencing was by immunoSEQ multiplex PCR. The sample yields fewer than 300,000 clones, 85% seen once. This CDR3 is 14 amino acids long. The germline V and J ends were trimmed by 5 bases and 7 bases, with 16 bases remaining between them. Germline assignment: CDR1 SGHRS and CDR2 YFSETQ. The chain carries TRBV5-1 and TRBJ2-1; D is possibly TRBD2 (5 bases). Sequencing used peripheral blood. This receptor was identified in a man between 45 and 60 years old with active or convalescent COVID-19. CDR3 in DNA: TGCGCCAGCAGTAGGACCCCCAGCGGTAATGAGCAGTTCTTC. Translation: CASSRTPSGNEQFF.